Below are 21 T cell receptor beta chains sequenced from a single sample in a study of blood T cell repertoires in COVID-19. Assay: immunoSEQ multiplex PCR; the TCRdb copy retains only in-frame clones and omits some. The sample contains more than 200,000 clones, about nine tenths of which appear only once. The sequenced sample was peripheral blood. The receptors shown here come from a man aged 50 to 60 with COVID-19, enrolled during active disease.

V and J are TRBV28 and TRBJ1-2; 8 nucleotides agree with TRBD1. Germline assignment: CDR1 MDHEN and CDR2 SYDVKM. With 6 bases clipped from V and 5 bases from J, the junction kept 8 bases outside the gene matches. The CDR3 spans 14 residues. The CDR3 DNA is TGTGCCAGCAGCCGTACAGGGACAGGTTATGGCTACACCTTC. This translates into CASSRTGTGYGYTF.

The chain links TRBV7-9 to TRBJ1-4; D gene ambiguous. The CDR3 loop spans 14 amino acids. The ends were cut back, 2 bases at V and 3 bases at J, with 7 bases in the middle. Germline V gene data show CDR1 as SEHNR and CDR2 as FQNEAQ (reference sequence). The CDR3 DNA reads as TGTGCCAGCAGCTTAACGGAGGCTAATGAAAAACTGTTTTTT. It yields the protein CASSLTEANEKLFF.

In this sample, this clone turned up a few times. The rearrangement uses TRBV9 and TRBJ2-1; D is perhaps TRBD2 (6 bases). The germline CDR1 and CDR2 sequences are SGDLS and YYNGEE. V was cut by 1 base and J by 8 bases, with 28 bases left in between. The CDR3 is made up of 19 amino acids. The CDR3 DNA is TGTGCCAGCAGCGTAAAGTCGGGTAGCGGCCTTCAAACAGGTCATGAGCAGTTCTTC. It specifies CASSVKSGSGLQTGHEQFF.

The chain carries TRBV5-1 and TRBJ2-3; 12 bases line up with TRBD2. The CDR3 contains 16 residues. Per the germline V gene, CDR1 is SGHRS and CDR2 is YFSETQ. The V segment lost 5 bases and the J segment 5 bases; nucleotides outside the gene matches: 9. This chain's CDR3 is CASRRLAGVPEDTQYF. DNA for the CDR3: TGCGCCAGCAGGAGACTAGCGGGAGTGCCGGAAGATACGCAGTATTTT.

This chain links TRBV25-1 with TRBJ2-3; 10 bases are a match to TRBD2. From germline, CDR1 is MGHDK and CDR2 SYGVNS. V gave up 1 base and J gave up 0 bases; unmatched junction bases: 4. The CDR3 length is 17 residues. DNA for the CDR3: TGTGCCAGCAGTGAATTGACTAGCGGGTTTAGCACAGATACGCAGTATTTT. This translates into CASSELTSGFSTDTQYF.

V gene TRBV2 combines with J gene TRBJ1-2; D is perhaps TRBD1 (5 bases). The CDR3 is 15 amino acids. Germline loops: CDR1 SNHLY, CDR2 FYNNEI. Trimming stripped 1 base from V and 0 bases from J, with 9 bases between. CDR3 DNA: TGTGCCAGCAGTGAAGGAAGACAGTCTAACTATGGCTACACCTTC. Encoded protein: CASSEGRQSNYGYTF.

The chain links TRBV29-1 to TRBJ2-1; 12 bases agree with TRBD2. The germline V gene encodes CDR1 SQVTM and CDR2 ANQGSEA. Trimming cost V 5 bases and J 7 bases; bases outside gene matches: 6. There are 14 residues in the CDR3. The DNA for the CDR3 is TGCAGCGTTAGACTAGCGGGAGTAGGTAATGAGCAGTTCTTC. Its translation is CSVRLAGVGNEQFF.

The CDR3 region has the DNA TGTGCCAGCAGCCCTGGACAGGGACCCTCTGGAAACACCATATATTTT. It codes for CASSPGQGPSGNTIYF. The chain has TRBV7-3 and TRBJ1-3; TRBD1 agrees at 8 bases. V shed 5 bases, J shed 0 bases, and the junction held 6 bases outside the gene matches. The CDR3 is 16 amino acids. Germline V lookup: CDR1 SGHTA, CDR2 FQGTGA.

The V and J genes are TRBV19 and TRBJ2-3, with TRBD1 matching over 7 bases. The CDR3 spans 15 residues. V lost 3 bases to trimming and J lost 4 bases; unmatched junction nucleotides: 7. The germline gives CDR1 LNHDA, CDR2 SQIVND (reference sequence). The CDR3 DNA follows: TGTGCCAGTAGTATTGACAGGGTTGTCTCAGATACGCAGTATTTT. Its protein is CASSIDRVVSDTQYF.

CDR3 DNA: TGTGCCAGCAGTGAAAGTTTGGGGACTAGCATTTCTGAGCAGTTCTTC. Its protein product is CASSESLGTSISEQFF. The rearrangement joins TRBV6-1 to TRBJ2-1, with TRBD2 identical over 9 bases. Germline values: CDR1 MNHNS, CDR2 SASEGT. V dropped 2 bases and J dropped 9; count of bases not matched to a gene: 11. The CDR3 has 16 residues.

The genes are TRBV15 and TRBJ1-5; a possible D gene is TRBD1 (5 bases). This CDR3 is built from 15 residues. From germline, CDR1 is LNHNV and CDR2 YYDKDF (reference sequence). V was shortened by 5 bases and J by 2 bases, with 13 bases between the two germline ends. The CDR3 nucleotides read TGTGCCACCAGCGGGGGGGGGTTTGGCAATCAGCCCCAGCATTTT. Translating it yields CATSGGGFGNQPQHF.

The V and J genes are TRBV7-3 and TRBJ2-1, with 7 bases fitting TRBD1. V dropped 5 bases and J dropped 8; count of bases not matched to a gene: 9. Germline assignment: CDR1 SGHTA and CDR2 FQGTGA. This CDR3 spans 14 amino acids. CDR3 region: CASSQRQGWDEQFF. DNA of the CDR3: TGTGCCAGCAGCCAACGACAGGGTTGGGATGAGCAGTTCTTC.

The chain links TRBV19 to TRBJ2-1; 9 nucleotides match TRBD2. This CDR3 spans 17 amino acids. In germline, CDR1 is LNHDA, CDR2 SQIVND (reference sequence). J gave up 0 bases and V 3 bases, and 6 bases lay outside the gene matches. DNA of the CDR3: TGTGCCAGTAGTATGAAAGGTAGCGGGAGCTCCTACAATGAGCAGTTCTTC. It is translated as CASSMKGSGSSYNEQFF.

The chain joins TRBV27 to TRBJ1-6; TRBD1 matches 9 bases. This CDR3 region has 17 residues. J was trimmed by 3 bases and V by 7 bases; bases with no gene match: 10. Germline CDR1 and CDR2: MNHEY and SMNVEV (reference sequence). CDR3 in amino acids: CASTPQQGAGYNSPLHF. The CDR3 coding sequence is TGTGCCAGCACACCCCAACAGGGGGCAGGCTATAATTCACCCCTCCACTTT.

The CDR3 nucleotides are TGTGCCAGCAGCGTGTCCGGGATCTTAACAGATACGCAGTATTTT. It codes for CASSVSGILTDTQYF. The chain is built from TRBV7-2 and TRBJ2-3; tentatively, D is TRBD2 (5 bases). This CDR3 has 15 residues. The V and J ends lost 5 bases and 3 bases respectively, with 15 bases between them. Looked up from germline, CDR1 is SGHTA and CDR2 is FQGNSA.

V gene TRBV6-1 combines with J gene TRBJ1-5; no clear D. Germline V CDR1 and CDR2: MNHNS, SASEGT. V was clipped by 3 bases and J by 2 bases, with 8 bases between them. This CDR3 is 14 amino acids long. CDR3 DNA: TGTGCCAGCAGTGAGTACATGGGCAATCAGCCCCAGCATTTT. It encodes CASSEYMGNQPQHF.

This chain links TRBV11-1 with TRBJ2-1; 11 bases align to TRBD2. With V trimmed by 2 bases and J by 7 bases, 7 bases remained unmatched. CDR1 is SGHAT and CDR2 is FQDESV in the germline V gene (reference sequence). The CDR3 spans 16 residues. The CDR3 spells CASSLSAGLAVNEQFF. The CDR3 nucleotides are TGTGCCAGCAGCTTATCGGCGGGACTAGCGGTAAATGAGCAGTTCTTC.

The rearrangement links TRBV10-2 to TRBJ1-2, with 9 bases identical to TRBD1. This CDR3 comprises 14 residues. The V gene end was trimmed by 5 bases and the J gene end by 2 bases; junction bases not matched to a gene: 3. The V gene's germline CDR1 is WSHSY and CDR2 SAAADI. CDR3 sequence (DNA): TGCGCCAGCAGTCCCGGGACAGGGAACTATGGCTACACCTTC. It specifies CASSPGTGNYGYTF.

The genes are TRBV11-2 and TRBJ1-1, with a possible D match to TRBD1 (6 bases). V lost 5 bases, J lost 3 bases, and 10 bases lay in between. The germline gives CDR1 SGHAT, CDR2 FQNNGV. CDR3 length: 13 residues. CDR3 bases: TGTGCCAGCAGCGTATCAGGGGACACTGAAGCTTTCTTT. Translated, it gives CASSVSGDTEAFF.

The V gene is TRBV28, the J gene TRBJ2-7, with D possibly matching TRBD2 (5 bases). The germline V and J ends were trimmed by 4 bases and 0 bases, with 10 bases remaining between them. Germline loops: CDR1 MDHEN, CDR2 SYDVKM. This CDR3 has 14 amino acids. In DNA, the CDR3 is TGTGCCAGCAGTTCCCCGGGAATCTCCTACGAGCAGTACTTC. It specifies CASSSPGISYEQYF. The variable domain in full, completed from reference TRBV28 and TRBJ2-7, reads DVKVTQSSRYLVKRTGEKVFLECVQDMDHENMFWYRQDPGLGLRLIYFSYDVKMKEKGDIPEGYSVSREKKERFSLILESASTNQTSMYLCASSSPGISYEQYFGPGTRLTVT.

The V gene is TRBV7-6, the J gene TRBJ2-5, with a tentative D call TRBD1 (5 bases). The V end was cut by 5 bases, the J end by 5 bases, with 18 bases between. CDR3 length equals 15 residues. The germline CDR1 and CDR2 sequences are SGHVS and FNYEAQ. The CDR3 loop is CASSPPDTQWETQYF. CDR3 sequence (DNA): TGTGCCAGCAGCCCCCCGGACACCCAGTGGGAGACCCAGTACTTC.